This TCR beta chain was found in a study of cytomegalovirus exposure and HLA in healthy donors. General observations from the study: Some public TCRs appeared in many individuals, while most sequences were rare. Some V segments could not be told apart, so they were left out, TRBV6-2 and TRBV6-3 among them.

Germline V gives CDR1 GTSNPN, CDR2 SVGIG (reference sequence). J lost 4 bases, V lost 2 bases, and 5 bases had no gene match. The CDR3 spans 13 residues. PCR was performed using 60 Vbeta and 13 Jbeta primers. Clones were sequenced by immunoSEQ multiplex PCR, and TCRdb holds only the in-frame ones, with some missing. The sample gives 43,000 or so clones, around two thirds of which show up once; 8.7% is in the top ten. Notes on this clone: What it binds is not known. Other DNA sequences within the sample encode an identical CDR3.

The receptor comes from a human donor in good health. The sequenced material came from PBMCs. The chain links TRBV30 to TRBJ2-7; 7 bases are shared with TRBD1. The CDR3 DNA reads TGTGCCTGGAGTCCCGGGACAGTTTACGAGCAGTACTTC. As protein: CAWSPGTVYEQYF.